This T cell receptor beta chain was sequenced in a study of a mutant IDH1 vaccine in newly diagnosed glioma (dated by TCRdb to the early 2020s). Study-wide context: Vaccination began 4-6 weeks after radiotherapy alone, or alongside temozolomide cycles in the chemotherapy-containing groups. Of the approximately 30 treated patients, about 62% were male and about 38% were female, and the mean age was roughly 38 years. Before enrollment, most patients had been given radiochemotherapy with temozolomide as standard therapy, while the rest had received either radiotherapy alone or temozolomide alone. The week-35 safety follow-up was designated visit V12, and the week-47 end of study was designated visit V13. Peripheral blood samples were drawn at six visits, namely V03 (baseline), V05, V07, V10, V12 and V13. Longitudinal TCRB deep sequencing was performed for 25 to 30 treated patients wherever samples were available for exploratory analyses. What the research found in general, with its limitations: Pseudoprogression seemed to be unrelated to changes in the top peripheral T cell clonotypes found by TCRB sequencing. Selection of PBMC samples for TCRB deep sequencing was based on availability. According to the authors, sample limitations meant that analyses of patient blood samples could not be reproduced. Immune responses induced by the vaccine were seen in around 94% of patients across multiple MHC alleles.

The CDR3 covers 15 residues, taking in both the cysteine and the phenylalanine. The kept DNA is CDR3 alone, 45 bases in frame from the first base. From the germline V gene (reference sequence), CDR1 is PRHDT and CDR2 is FYEKMQ. Unmatched junction bases come to 2, with V trimmed by 1 base and J by 2 bases. According to the study, the label for this sample's time point signals: week 47, end of study. A 20-mer mutant IDH1 peptide at 300 micrograms in Montanide made up each vaccine dose, which was injected subcutaneously together with topical imiquimod. Across visits V03 through V10, patients got a total of eight vaccinations, given in weeks 1, 3, 5, 7, 11, 15, 19 and 23. Newly diagnosed WHO grade 3 or 4 IDH1-mutant astrocytomas showing loss of nuclear ATRX were present in the donors. The samples were drawn from NOA16, a multicentre, single-arm, open-label phase I trial in Germany that tested a mutant IDH1 peptide vaccine in humans for the first time. Genomic DNA for TCRB sequencing was extracted from EDTA blood using the DNeasy Blood and Tissue Kit.

Turning to this clone: Its antigen remains undetermined. No much larger clonotype is one base removed from it; base qualities were not supplied.

Receptors were amplified or captured by the immunoSEQ multiplex PCR assay. Rearranged TCR beta chain sequences were amplified with the hsTCRB Kit following the manufacturer's protocol. Sequencing of TCRB libraries was carried out on an Illumina MiSeq. The study's processing was this. The kit vendor's proprietary platform handled demultiplexing, trimming and gene mapping. Drawn from immuneACCESS, this table holds only the in-frame rearrangements with V and J called that TCRdb kept. Clones are partly lost; checked studies trace under half to an unresolved V gene and leave the rest unexplained. The DNA was the basis for D and trimming; V, J and clone size are from that table. The sample table contains fewer than 35,000 clones; only one count was recorded for about 80% of them. About 30% of the sample is held by the ten biggest clonotypes.

Rearrangement joined TRBV13 to TRBJ2-7, with TRBD2 identical over 10 junction bases. The receptor comes from a young man with glioma. The input for sequencing was PBMCs, taken from a glioma patient whose treatment included an IDH1 peptide vaccine. The CDR3 is CASSLALAGAYEQYF. The bases are TGTGCCAGCAGCTTAGCGCTAGCGGGGGCCTACGAGCAGTACTTC.